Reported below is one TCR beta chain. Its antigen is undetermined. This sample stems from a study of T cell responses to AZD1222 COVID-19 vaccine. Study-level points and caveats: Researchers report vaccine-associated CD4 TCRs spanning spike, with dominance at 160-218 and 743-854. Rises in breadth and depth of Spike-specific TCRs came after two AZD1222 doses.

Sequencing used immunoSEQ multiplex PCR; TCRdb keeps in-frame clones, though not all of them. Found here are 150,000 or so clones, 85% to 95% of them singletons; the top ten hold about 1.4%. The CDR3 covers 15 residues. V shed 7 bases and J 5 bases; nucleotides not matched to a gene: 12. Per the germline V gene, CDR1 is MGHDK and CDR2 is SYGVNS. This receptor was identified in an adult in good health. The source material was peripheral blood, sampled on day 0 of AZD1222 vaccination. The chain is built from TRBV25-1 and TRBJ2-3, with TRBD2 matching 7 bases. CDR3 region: CASKDSGRSVDTQYF. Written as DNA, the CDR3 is TGTGCCAGCAAGGATTCCGGGAGGTCGGTAGATACGCAGTATTTT.